These T cell receptor beta chains were read from a single sample in a study of T cells in Graves' hyperthyroidism and ophthalmopathy. MiXCR, applied by TCRdb to the multiplex PCR reads, yields one record per CDR3 protein. Of roughly 740,000 distinct CDR3 sequences listed, less than 20% were seen once; the top ten hold approximately 8%. Sequences were obtained from blood. Receptor source: a man aged 18 to 29 with Graves' hyperthyroidism. The CDR3 runs from the conserved cysteine through the conserved F or W. The D gene is left open where the match is weak. Clone size appears in some rows only: once, few, many, or a class for an expanded clone.

>TRBJ2-1|few|TRBD2|TRBV30
CAWRRGLAGVGEQFF
TGTGCCTGGAGAAGGGGACTAGCGGGAGTCGGTGAGCAGTTCTTC
>TRBJ2-5|many|.|TRBV7-3
CASSPGLEQETQYF
TGTGCCAGCAGCCCCGGGCTGGAACAAGAGACCCAGTACTTC
>TRBJ1-3|once|.|TRBV19
CASSIFRPGNTIYF
TGTGCCAGTAGTATATTTCGGCCTGGAAACACCATATATTTT
>TRBJ2-7|many|TRBD2|TRBV10-1
CASSDFSGTTQYF
TGCGCCAGCAGTGATTTTAGCGGGACGACGCAGTACTTC
>TRBJ1-5|few|.|TRBV20-1
CSASPAGGSNQPQHF
TGCAGTGCTAGTCCCGCGGGGGGAAGCAATCAGCCCCAGCATTTT
>TRBJ1-5|few|.|TRBV7-8
CASSPGYYANQPQHF
TGTGCCAGCAGCCCAGGGTATTATGCGAATCAGCCCCAGCATTTT
>TRBJ2-2|many|.|TRBV30
CAYTTGTTNTGELFF
TGTGCCTATACTACCGGGACAACGAACACCGGGGAGCTGTTTTTT
>TRBJ1-4|few|TRBD1|TRBV7-8
CASSLAAGGLEKLFF
TGTGCCAGCAGCTTAGCTGCAGGGGGCCTTGAAAAACTGTTTTTT
>TRBJ1-1|many|.|TRBV6-1
CAARRQNTEAFF
TGTGCCGCTAGAAGACAGAACACTGAAGCTTTCTTT
>TRBJ2-7|many|.|TRBV7-9
CASSLGVEAQSSYEQYF
TGTGCCAGCAGCTTAGGAGTTGAGGCTCAGAGCTCCTACGAGCAGTACTTC
>TRBJ2-2|.|.|TRBV24-1
CATSADTGELFF
TGTGCCACCAGTGCCGACACCGGGGAGCTGTTTTTT
>TRBJ2-7|few|.|TRBV28
CASRTAPQEQYF
TGTGCCAGCAGAACCGCCCCCCAGGAGCAGTACTTC
>TRBJ2-5|few|TRBD2|TRBV6-1
CASRQFAGGVQETQYF
TGTGCCAGTAGGCAATTCGCGGGAGGCGTACAAGAGACCCAGTACTTC
>TRBJ2-7|many|.|TRBV7-2
CASSFVNYEQYF
TGTGCCAGCAGCTTTGTTAATTACGAGCAGTACTTC
>TRBJ1-4|.|.|TRBV29-1
CSVEHEKLFF
TGCAGCGTTGAACACGAAAAACTGTTTTTT
>TRBJ2-5|many|TRBD1|TRBV6-1
CASTQSTGDGETQYF
TGTGCCAGCACCCAGTCCACAGGGGATGGAGAGACCCAGTACTTC
>TRBJ1-5|.|.|TRBV28
CASSFWQVNSNQPQHF
TGTGCCAGCAGTTTTTGGCAGGTTAATAGCAATCAGCCCCAGCATTTT
>TRBJ2-3|few|.|TRBV15
CATSSLMDLGRRDTQYF
TGTGCCACCAGCAGCCTGATGGATCTTGGGCGTAGAGATACGCAGTATTTT
>TRBJ2-7|few|.|TRBV6-6
CASSYSWEGNEQYF
TGTGCCAGCAGTTACTCGTGGGAAGGGAACGAGCAGTACTTC
>TRBJ2-3|many|TRBD2|TRBV20-1
CSALGLDISEFPDTQYF
TGCAGTGCTCTAGGACTAGACATTAGCGAATTCCCAGATACGCAGTATTTT
>TRBJ1-5|.|.|TRBV18
CASSGQRNQPQHF
TGTGCCAGCTCCGGACAGCGCAATCAGCCCCAGCATTTT
>TRBJ1-4|.|TRBD1|TRBV19
CASSMGQPNEKLFF
TGTGCCAGTAGTATGGGACAGCCTAATGAAAAACTGTTTTTT
>TRBJ2-1|many|.|TRBV27
CASSSNRRGGYNEQFF
TGTGCCAGCAGTTCCAATCGGAGGGGGGGATACAATGAGCAGTTCTTC
>TRBJ2-7|once|.|TRBV4-1
CASSQAGPTYEQYF
TGCGCCAGCAGCCAGGCGGGGCCTACCTACGAGCAGTACTTC
>TRBJ2-7|many|.|TRBV18
CASSGGGLSSYEQYF
TGTGCCAGCTCCGGGGGAGGACTCAGCTCCTACGAGCAGTACTTC
>TRBJ1-2|many|.|TRBV30
CAWSAQGYYGYTF
TGTGCCTGGAGTGCCCAGGGGTACTATGGCTACACCTTC
>TRBJ1-4|many|.|TRBV7-2
CASSLAGLTNEKLFF
TGTGCCAGCAGCTTAGCTGGACTGACGAATGAAAAACTGTTTTTT
>TRBJ1-4|many|.|TRBV18
CASSPTGADEKLFF
TGTGCCAGCTCACCGACAGGAGCGGATGAAAAACTGTTTTTT
>TRBJ2-2|few|.|TRBV7-8
CASSLRDFGDSGELFF
TGTGCCAGCAGCCTGAGGGACTTTGGAGATTCCGGGGAGCTGTTTTTT
>TRBJ2-3|many|TRBD2|TRBV5-1
CASSLGGTSGIDTQYF
TGCGCCAGCAGCTTGGGAGGGACTAGCGGGATCGATACGCAGTATTTT
>TRBJ2-7|.|.|TRBV30
CAWSGGMGGGEQYF
TGTGCCTGGAGTGGGGGTATGGGGGGCGGCGAGCAGTACTTC
>TRBJ1-1|many|TRBD1|TRBV11-3
CASSSDRGGLNTEAFF
TGTGCCAGCAGCTCAGACAGGGGGGGTTTGAACACTGAAGCTTTCTTT
>TRBJ2-1|.|TRBD2|TRBV18
CASSPMGLAGPDNEQFF
TGTGCCAGCTCACCGATGGGACTAGCGGGCCCTGACAATGAGCAGTTCTTC
>TRBJ2-1|many|TRBD2|TRBV18
CASSPPSSGRASNEQFF
TGTGCCAGCTCACCACCCTCTAGCGGGAGAGCTTCCAATGAGCAGTTCTTC
>TRBJ2-7|few|TRBD1|TRBV5-5
CASSPTGEPYEQYF
TGTGCCAGCAGCCCCACAGGGGAACCCTACGAGCAGTACTTC
>TRBJ2-1|few|TRBD2|TRBV2
CASSEEGGGRDKNEQFF
TGTGCCAGCAGTGAAGAGGGCGGCGGGAGAGATAAAAATGAGCAGTTCTTC
>TRBJ1-2|.|.|TRBV7-9
CASSPQASNYGYTF
TGTGCCAGCAGCCCACAGGCATCTAACTATGGCTACACCTTC
>TRBJ2-7|.|TRBD1|TRBV5-1
CASSDTPGQGYEQYF
TGCGCCAGCAGCGATACCCCGGGACAGGGCTACGAGCAGTACTTC
>TRBJ2-5|few|TRBD2|TRBV4-1
CASSAVLPGLAGRDEETQYF
TGCGCCAGCAGCGCCGTTCTCCCGGGACTAGCGGGGCGTGACGAAGAGACCCAGTACTTC
>TRBJ2-1|many|.|TRBV20-1
CSASARDEQFF
TGCAGTGCCTCCGCCCGCGATGAGCAGTTCTTC
>TRBJ1-5|few|.|TRBV20-1
CSASENRFYSNQPQHF
TGCAGTGCCAGTGAAAATCGGTTTTATAGCAATCAGCCCCAGCATTTT